This section outlines one T cell receptor (beta chain) sequence together with its context. Its antigen target is currently unknown. Qualities for individual bases were not recorded, and no much larger clone is one base off. Its CDR3 holds 16 amino acids, cysteine through phenylalanine. CDR3 DNA only is kept here, 48 bases in frame from base 1. The germline V and J ends show losses of 5 bases and 8 bases respectively, and no gene match explains 14 bases of the junction. Based on the germline V gene (reference sequence), the CDR1 and CDR2 sequences are LNHDA and SQIVND. This sample stems from a study of blood T cell repertoires in COVID-19 (dated by TCRdb to 2019 to 2021). A note on the overall study: Samples from collaborators originated in the United States, Italy and Spain and spanned both the acute and convalescent phases of COVID-19. The sample metadata nearly always contained a de-identified subject ID, COVID-19 status, age in years and sex. HLA class I and class II types, where available, came from metadata supplied by the sample provider rather than from assay-based typing. The repertoires were released in a freely available public database intended as a resource for research on the immune response to SARS-CoV-2. The prospective study material was composed of cDNA or gDNA derived from T cells, B-cell-depleted T cells, or PBMCs. The samples were drawn from two sources: the first 160 participants of the ongoing ImmuneRACE study, and 1,000 to 1,500 subjects contributed by 6 global collaborators. Subjects who had been exposed to COVID-19, were actively infected with it, or had recovered from it provided the deeply sampled blood TCRbeta repertoires that made up the dataset. The research as a whole found: How much clinical and demographic metadata was included differed by source and by participant, and the metadata was provided uncurated.

Enrolling through a virtual design, the prospective study's participants ranged in age from roughly 18 to 89 years and lived across approximately 25 United States geographic areas. To assign participants to cohorts, the prospective study relied on clinical history that participants themselves reported in a screening survey and a study questionnaire. A participant counted as exposed if, within 2 weeks of entering the study, that participant had been in contact with someone who had a PCR-confirmed or clinician-diagnosed COVID-19 case. Each participant in the prospective study had whole blood, serum and a nasopharyngeal or oropharyngeal swab collected by mobile phlebotomists. Prospective study participants could optionally give additional blood draws and questionnaires over a roughly two-month period. Blood samples from the prospective study were shipped frozen or at room temperature prior to DNA extraction.

The immunoSEQ Assay, a bias-controlled multiplex PCR, was used to amplify TCRbeta CDR3 regions from genomic DNA. The authors processed their data as follows. Nucleated cell counts per sample were estimated from amplification of reference gene primers within the assay. To quantify the absolute abundance of each unique TCRbeta CDR3 rearrangement, sequence reads were collapsed and filtered. Productive Simpson clonality was computed per sample as the square root of Simpson's diversity index over productive rearrangements. TCRdb carries this immuneACCESS record with in-frame sequences only. Its versions omit some clonotypes, under half of them owing to an unresolved V gene in the studies checked, with the rest unexplained. V, J and clone size are taken as reported in that table, and D and trimming were inferred from the DNA itself. This sample has approximately 200,000 clones in its table, and 70% to 90% of those were observed once. The top ten clones comprise 4.5% to 5.5% of the sample.

Sequences were obtained from PBMCs or T cells enriched from blood (not recorded which). This receptor was identified in a woman in her 30s who had been exposed to COVID-19. The chain joins TRBV19 to TRBJ2-4, with 8 middle bases fitting TRBD2. The DNA is as follows: TGTGCCAGTAGTCCCAACCCGGTGGCGGGGGGTGACATTCAGTACTTC. This translates into CASSPNPVAGGDIQYF. With all but the CDR3 taken from the reference TRBV19 and TRBJ2-4 genes, the full variable domain is: DGGITQSPKYLFRKEGQNVTLSCEQNLNHDAMYWYRQDPGQGLRLIYYSQIVNDFQKGDIAEGYSVSREKKESFPLTVTSAQKNPTAFYLCASSPNPVAGGDIQYFGAGTRLSVL.